This TCR beta chain was identified during a study of CD8 T cells in Susac syndrome. In the study overall: Eight of the sequenced Susac syndrome patients were in remission, and roughly six had active disease.

The authors reverse transcribed roughly 0.5 to 1 ug RNA with random hexamers. TCRdb reprocessed the immunoSEQ multiplex PCR reads with MiXCR, giving one entry per CDR3 protein. The data hold fewer than 90,000 distinct CDR3 sequences, with roughly 92% observed a single time. The authors sequenced TCR beta from blood CD8+ and CD4+ T cells. Recently defined diagnostic criteria classed the Susac syndrome patients as definite or probable. TEMRA cells were FACS-enriched, unlike CD8+ and CD4+ T cells, which were negatively isolated. CDR1 and CDR2 from the germline V gene are MNHNS and SASEGT. Trimming took 2 bases from V and 0 from J; bases not matched to a gene: 11. CDR3 length: 19 residues.

This TCR came from a human donor with Susac syndrome. Input material: CD8+ T cells from PBMCs. The J gene is TRBJ2-2, the V gene TRBV6-1; 8 bases agree with TRBD2. DNA of the CDR3: TGTGCCAGCAGTGAATTCCCGGGAAGCGGGGGCACGAACACCGGGGAGCTGTTTTTT. Translating it yields CASSEFPGSGGTNTGELFF.